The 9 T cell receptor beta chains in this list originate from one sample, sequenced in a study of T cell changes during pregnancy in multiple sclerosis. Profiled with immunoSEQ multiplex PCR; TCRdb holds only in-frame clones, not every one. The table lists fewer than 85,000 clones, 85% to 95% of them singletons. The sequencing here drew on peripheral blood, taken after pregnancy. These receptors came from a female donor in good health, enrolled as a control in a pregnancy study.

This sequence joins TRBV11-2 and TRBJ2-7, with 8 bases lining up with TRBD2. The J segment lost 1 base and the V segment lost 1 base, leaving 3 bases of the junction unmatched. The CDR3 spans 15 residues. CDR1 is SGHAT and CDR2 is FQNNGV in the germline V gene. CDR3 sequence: CASSLAGGPSYEQYF. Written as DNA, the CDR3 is TGTGCCAGCAGCTTAGCGGGAGGGCCGTCCTACGAGCAGTACTTC.

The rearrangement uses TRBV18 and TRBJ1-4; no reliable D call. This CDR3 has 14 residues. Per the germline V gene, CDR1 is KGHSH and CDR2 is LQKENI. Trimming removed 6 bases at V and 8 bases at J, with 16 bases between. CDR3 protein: CASSQQSIVEKLFF. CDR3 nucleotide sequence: TGTGCCAGCTCGCAACAGTCGATCGTAGAAAAACTGTTTTTT.

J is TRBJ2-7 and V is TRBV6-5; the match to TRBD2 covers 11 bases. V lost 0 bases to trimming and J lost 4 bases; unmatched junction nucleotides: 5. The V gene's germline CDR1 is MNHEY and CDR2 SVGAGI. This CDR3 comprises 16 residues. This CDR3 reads CASSYSAGTSGYEQYF. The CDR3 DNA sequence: TGTGCCAGCAGTTACTCCGCCGGGACTAGCGGTTACGAGCAGTACTTC.

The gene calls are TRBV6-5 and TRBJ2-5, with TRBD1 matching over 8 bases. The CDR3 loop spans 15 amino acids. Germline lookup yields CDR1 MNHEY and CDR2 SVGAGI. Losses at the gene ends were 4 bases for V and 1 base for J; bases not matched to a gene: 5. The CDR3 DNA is TGTGCCAGCAGTTCAGGACAGGGCTTCCAAGAGACCCAGTACTTC. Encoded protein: CASSSGQGFQETQYF.

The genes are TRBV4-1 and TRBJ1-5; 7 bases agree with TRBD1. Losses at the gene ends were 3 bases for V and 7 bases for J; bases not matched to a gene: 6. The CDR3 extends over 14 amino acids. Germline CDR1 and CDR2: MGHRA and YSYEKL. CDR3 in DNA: TGCGCCAGCAGCCAGGCAGGGGGGAAGCAGCCCCAGCATTTT. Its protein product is CASSQAGGKQPQHF.

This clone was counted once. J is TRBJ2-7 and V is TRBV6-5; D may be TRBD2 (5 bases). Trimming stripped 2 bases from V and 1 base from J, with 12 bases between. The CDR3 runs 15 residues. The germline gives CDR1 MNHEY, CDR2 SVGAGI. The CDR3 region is CASSYDPRGSYEQYF. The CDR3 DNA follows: TGTGCCAGCAGTTACGACCCCCGAGGGTCCTACGAGCAGTACTTC.

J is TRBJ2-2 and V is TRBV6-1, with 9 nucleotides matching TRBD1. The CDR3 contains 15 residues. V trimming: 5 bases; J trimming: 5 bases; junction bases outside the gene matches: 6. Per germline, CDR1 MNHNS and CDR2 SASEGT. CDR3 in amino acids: CASSSAGTGTGELFF. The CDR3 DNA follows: TGTGCCAGCAGTTCGGCAGGGACAGGGACCGGGGAGCTGTTTTTT.

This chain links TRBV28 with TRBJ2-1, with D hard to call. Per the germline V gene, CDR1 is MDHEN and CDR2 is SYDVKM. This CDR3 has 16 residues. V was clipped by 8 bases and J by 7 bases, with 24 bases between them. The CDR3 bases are TGTGCCAGCGCCTCCGTAGCCCTTCGTCTAGGTAATGAGCAGTTCTTC. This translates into CASASVALRLGNEQFF.

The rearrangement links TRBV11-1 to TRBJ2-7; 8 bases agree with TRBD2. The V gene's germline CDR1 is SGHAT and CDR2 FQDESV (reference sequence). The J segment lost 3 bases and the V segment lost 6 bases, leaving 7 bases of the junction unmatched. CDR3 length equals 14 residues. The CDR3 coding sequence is TGTGCCAGCAGATATTCCGGGACTAGCTACGAGCAGTACTTC. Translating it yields CASRYSGTSYEQYF.